These 10 T cell receptor beta chains were all obtained from the same sample, sequenced in a study of blood T cell repertoires in COVID-19 (TCRdb year 2020). Libraries were built with the immunoSEQ multiplex PCR assay. Not all clones reach the TCRdb copy of this immuneACCESS table, which keeps in-frame sequences only. Checked studies attribute under half of the gap to unresolved V genes and leave the rest unexplained. For this sample the table gives some 240,000 clones, of which roughly 75% were detected only once. The ten largest clones add up to roughly 7% of the sample. The material sequenced was peripheral blood. These receptors all come from a woman aged 70 to 79 with acute or convalescent COVID-19.

The chain recombines TRBV7-9 with TRBJ2-2; D is unclear. The CDR3 is 16 amino acids. Germline values: CDR1 SEHNR, CDR2 FQNEAQ (reference sequence). V shed 0 bases and J shed 0 bases, with 8 bases lying between them. The CDR3 coding sequence is TGTGCCAGCAGCTTAGCCCAGGCCTCGAACACCGGGGAGCTGTTTTTT. This translates into CASSLAQASNTGELFF.

The V and J genes are TRBV9 and TRBJ2-3; TRBD1 aligns across 7 bases. The trim removed 3 bases at V and 1 base at J, leaving 11 bases unmatched. This CDR3 has 17 amino acids. Germline V gene data show CDR1 as SGDLS and CDR2 as YYNGEE. CDR3 sequence (DNA): TGTGCCAGCAGCGACGGTCAGTGGGGACAGCGCACAGATACGCAGTATTTT. This encodes CASSDGQWGQRTDTQYF.

The rearrangement links TRBV7-8 to TRBJ2-5, with TRBD2 matching 11 bases. The CDR3 runs to 16 residues. Germline V gene data show CDR1 as SGHVS and CDR2 as FQNEAQ. The V gene end was trimmed by 2 bases and the J gene end by 4 bases; junction bases not matched to a gene: 6. CDR3 protein: CASSLTTGTSGETQYF. CDR3 nucleotides: TGTGCCAGCAGCTTAACTACCGGGACTAGCGGAGAGACCCAGTACTTC.

The V gene is TRBV6-6, the J gene TRBJ2-7, with 9 bases lining up with TRBD1. The CDR3 contains 12 residues. V was pared by 6 bases and J by 4 bases, with 1 base of the junction left unmatched. Germline loops: CDR1 MNHNY, CDR2 SVGAGI (reference sequence). CDR3 DNA: TGTGCCAGCAGCGGACAGGGGTACGAGCAGTACTTC. Protein product: CASSGQGYEQYF.

This chain connects TRBV11-2 to TRBJ1-2, with D perhaps matching TRBD1 (6 bases). Germline V gene lookup returns CDR1 SGHAT and CDR2 FQNNGV. This CDR3 has 15 amino acids. V was trimmed by 1 base and J by 3 bases, leaving 12 bases between them. The CDR3 protein is CASSLVRGSHYGYTF. The CDR3 DNA sequence: TGTGCCAGCAGCTTAGTCAGGGGCAGCCACTATGGCTACACCTTC.

The chain links TRBV3-1 (or the pseudogene TRBV3-2) to TRBJ1-2; 8 positions agree with TRBD1. The CDR3 covers 16 residues. With V trimmed by 6 bases and J by 8 bases, 17 bases remained unmatched. Germline V gene sequence: CDR1 LGHDT, CDR2 YNNKEL (reference sequence). CDR3 sequence reads: CASRRRTDREGGGYTF. The CDR3 coding sequence is TGTGCCAGCAGGCGACGGACGGACAGGGAGGGGGGAGGCTACACCTTC.

This rearrangement joins TRBV6-2 or TRBV6-3 to TRBJ1-4, with D tentatively TRBD1 (6 bases). Looked up from germline, CDR1 is MNHEY and CDR2 is SVGEGT. This CDR3 is built from 20 residues. V shed 6 bases and J shed 2 bases, with 28 bases lying between them. CDR3 coding DNA: TGTGCCAGCAGCAAAACCCTCCTGACAGGAAAGGCGTCGACTAATGAAAAACTGTTTTTT. As protein: CASSKTLLTGKASTNEKLFF.

The chain uses TRBV2 and TRBJ2-6, with TRBD1 as a possible D gene (5 bases). Deletions cut 8 bases from V and 1 base from J, with 12 bases between. The CDR3 has 15 residues. Per germline, CDR1 SNHLY and CDR2 FYNNEI. The CDR3 coding sequence is TGTGCCAGCTCCGAGCAGGGTTCTGGGGCCAACGTCCTGACTTTC. Its translation is CASSEQGSGANVLTF.

J is TRBJ2-6 and V is TRBV19; no firm D call. Trimming took off 3 bases at V and 1 base at J, with 16 bases between the two ends. Germline-derived CDR1 and CDR2 are LNHDA and SQIVND (reference sequence). The CDR3 extends over 18 amino acids. Written as DNA, the CDR3 is TGTGCCAGTAGTATTTCCGCAAGCAGACAATCTGGGGCCAACGTCCTGACTTTC. Amino acid sequence: CASSISASRQSGANVLTF.

The rearrangement links TRBV12-3 or TRBV12-4 to TRBJ2-1; no definite D call. The germline V and J ends were trimmed by 6 bases and 6 bases, with 12 bases remaining between them. The CDR3 is 13 residues long. The CDR3 loop is CASSLRVPNEQFF. The CDR3 DNA is TGTGCCAGCAGCCTCCGGGTACCCAATGAGCAGTTCTTC.